This TCR beta chain is drawn from a study of T cell changes during pregnancy in multiple sclerosis. There are 16 residues in the CDR3. The ends were cut back, 1 base at V and 0 bases at J, with 11 bases in the middle. Germline CDR1 and CDR2: SGHTA and FQGNSA. This table comes from immunoSEQ multiplex PCR, and its TCRdb copy is limited to in-frame clones, with some not included. Of 45,000 to 50,000 clones in the sample, roughly 93% are singletons; the top ten hold 0.37%. Material: CD4+ T cells from peripheral blood mononuclear cells, obtained in the second trimester of pregnancy. The source is a female donor in good health, enrolled as a control in a pregnancy study. The gene calls are TRBV7-2 and TRBJ2-3; tentative D call: TRBD1 (6 bases). CDR3 loop: CASSLESGASTDTQYF. The CDR3 region has the DNA TGTGCCAGCAGCTTAGAATCAGGGGCGAGCACAGATACGCAGTATTTT.